The 28 T cell receptor beta chains in this list originate from one sample, sequenced in a study of T-cell memory formation after mild COVID-19 (dated by TCRdb to 2020 to 2022). The library was prepared using 5' RACE. The reads were generated on an Illumina NovaSeq 6000. The raw public reads went through TCRdb reprocessing: fastp at Q25, MiXCR clone calling, in-frame beta chains kept. Identical CDR3 protein sequences are pooled into one entry, listed with their most common genes and DNA. For this sample there are 180,000 or so distinct CDR3 sequences; roughly 17% appear just once. Around 1.9% of the sample belongs to the ten largest clones. Sequencing was done on a sample of PBMCs or a T cell subset sorted from them (not recorded which). Receptors were obtained from an adult woman who had mild COVID-19 (a few samples of this study predate the infection). The sample titles of this study are shuffled in the database, so cell type and time point are left out; the donor was told from shared clones.

At least ten counts were recorded for this clonotype. The gene calls are TRBV6-5 and TRBJ1-2; D remains ambiguous. V gave up 6 bases and J gave up 9 bases, with 14 bases separating them. The CDR3 contains 12 residues. Germline V gives CDR1 MNHEY, CDR2 SVGAGI. The DNA for the CDR3 is TGTGCCAGCAGCCCCGGGATGACGAGCTACACCTTC. Its translation is CASSPGMTSYTF.

This clonotype showed up just a few times. The V gene is TRBV7-9, the J gene TRBJ2-3, with D possibly TRBD1 on 5 matching bases. CDR1 and CDR2 from the germline V gene are SEHNR and FQNEAQ (reference sequence). Trimming cost V 5 bases and J 1 base, with 10 bases left between them. This CDR3 has 14 residues. DNA for the CDR3: TGTGCCAGCAGCGGAAAAGGGGGCACAGATACGCAGTATTTT. Its translation: CASSGKGGTDTQYF.

This clonotype was seen many times. A much larger clone lies a single base off, so this may be a read error. The rearrangement joins TRBV5-6 to TRBJ2-7; 7 bases are shared with TRBD1. Trimming took 2 bases from V and 3 from J; bases not matched to a gene: 2. The CDR3 has 13 amino acids. Germline CDR1 and CDR2: SGHDT and YYEEEE. The CDR3 DNA sequence: TGTGCCAGCAGCTTAGGACAGGACTACGAGCAGTACTTC. Translation gives CASSLGQDYEQYF. The entire variable domain, with the rest obtained from reference TRBV5-6 and TRBJ2-7, is as follows: DAGVTQSPTHLIKTRGQQVTLRCSPKSGHDTVSWYQQALGQGPQFIFQYYEEEERQRGNFPDRFSGHQFPNYSSELNVNALLLGDSALYLCASSLGQDYEQYFGPGTRLTVT.

This clonotype has just a few counts. This chain connects TRBV15 to TRBJ2-1; D is possibly TRBD1 (6 bases). CDR1 and CDR2 from the germline V gene are LNHNV and YYDKDF (reference sequence). This CDR3 contains 15 residues. Trimming stripped 0 bases from V and 9 bases from J, with 15 bases between. The CDR3 bases are TGTGCCACCAGCAGAGACGTCGGAAAAGGGGGTGAGCAGTTCTTC. Protein product: CATSRDVGKGGEQFF.

This chain joins TRBV9 and TRBJ2-5, with 8 bases matching TRBD1. V dropped 4 bases and J dropped 4; count of bases not matched to a gene: 9. This CDR3 is 15 amino acids long. CDR1 SGDLS and CDR2 YYNGEE come from the germline V gene. CDR3 region: CASSPRQGWSETQYF. In DNA form, the CDR3 reads TGTGCCAGCAGCCCCAGACAGGGGTGGTCAGAGACCCAGTACTTC.

The chain is built from TRBV12-3 or TRBV12-4 and TRBJ1-1; the D is unclear. The V end was cut by 3 bases, the J end by 11 bases, with 16 bases between. The length of the CDR3 is 13 residues. CDR3 sequence (DNA): TGTGCCAGCAGTTTGTCGGGTGTCGGTGGGGCTTTCTTT. Protein product: CASSLSGVGGAFF.

This clonotype has more than one count but fewer than ten. This sequence joins TRBV20-1 and TRBJ2-5, with a tentative D call TRBD2 (5 bases). Germline V CDR1 and CDR2: DFQATT, SNEGSKA (reference sequence). The V end lost 5 bases, the J end lost 5 bases, and 15 bases lay between the germline ends. CDR3 size: 13 residues. In DNA, the CDR3 is TGCAGTGCTGAGGGAGTTCGGCGGGAGACCCAGTACTTC. This gives the protein CSAEGVRRETQYF.

This clonotype was detected many times. The rearrangement links TRBV12-3 or TRBV12-4 to TRBJ2-3, with D possibly matching TRBD1 (7 bases). The CDR3 is 15 residues long. The V end lost 9 bases, the J end lost 1 base, and 17 bases lay between the germline ends. The CDR3 region has the DNA TGTGCCAGTAGGACAGGAGGGGTACGCACAGATACGCAGTATTTT. It encodes CASRTGGVRTDTQYF.

The chain uses TRBV7-9 and TRBJ1-1; TRBD1 might be the D (6 bases). Trimming stripped 5 bases from V and 1 base from J, with 14 bases between. Germline lookup yields CDR1 SEHNR and CDR2 FQNEAQ (reference sequence). The CDR3 extends over 15 amino acids. CDR3 bases: TGTGCCAGCAGCCCGCCCGGGACAAAGAACACTGAAGCTTTCTTT. As protein: CASSPPGTKNTEAFF.

The chain carries TRBV5-1 and TRBJ2-2; unclear D gene. Trimming pared 0 bases from V and 4 bases from J, leaving 4 bases between. This CDR3 has 13 residues. Germline lookup yields CDR1 SGHRS and CDR2 YFSETQ. CDR3 sequence (DNA): TGCGCCAGCAGCTTGGGGACCACCGGGGAGCTGTTTTTT. Translation: CASSLGTTGELFF.

In its sample, this clonotype was seen a few times. V gene TRBV12-3 or TRBV12-4 combines with J gene TRBJ2-5; D is perhaps TRBD2 (6 bases). This CDR3 contains 17 residues. V was cut by 5 bases and J by 3 bases, with 22 bases left in between. The CDR3 loop reads CASSPLLGGGPEETQYF. The CDR3 DNA reads as TGTGCCAGCAGTCCCTTACTGGGAGGAGGACCCGAAGAGACCCAGTACTTC.

This clonotype showed up just a few times. This sequence joins TRBV9 and TRBJ2-3, with D perhaps matching TRBD2 (8 bases). V dropped 3 bases and J dropped 3 bases, with 20 bases sitting between them. CDR1 SGDLS and CDR2 YYNGEE come from the germline V gene. CDR3 length: 17 amino acids. The DNA for the CDR3 is TGTGCCAGCAGCGCCGACGGGAGGGGGCCCGGAACAGATACGCAGTATTTT. It is translated as CASSADGRGPGTDTQYF.

The J gene is TRBJ1-1, the V gene TRBV5-1; 7 nucleotides align to TRBD1. The CDR3 covers 12 residues. Looked up from germline, CDR1 is SGHRS and CDR2 is YFSETQ. V lost 3 bases to trimming and J lost 6 bases; unmatched junction nucleotides: 2. The CDR3 sequence: CASSSQGSEAFF. The CDR3 DNA is TGCGCCAGCAGCTCACAGGGGTCTGAAGCTTTCTTT. Full variable domain (outside the CDR3, taken from reference TRBV5-1 and TRBJ1-1): KAGVTQTPRYLIKTRGQQVTLSCSPISGHRSVSWYQQTPGQGLQFLFEYFSETQRNKGNFPGRFSGRQFSNSRSEMNVSTLELGDSALYLCASSSQGSEAFFGQGTRLTVV.

The V gene is TRBV3-1, the J gene TRBJ2-5, with D tentatively TRBD1 (6 bases). V shed 1 base and J shed 5 bases, with 11 bases lying between them. Germline lookup yields CDR1 LGHDT and CDR2 YNNKEL (reference sequence). CDR3 length: 14 amino acids. This chain's CDR3 is CASSQAGQLETQYF. CDR3 bases: TGTGCCAGCAGCCAAGCCGGACAGTTGGAGACCCAGTACTTC.

This chain uses TRBV5-1 with TRBJ2-7; 13 bases line up with TRBD2. Germline CDR1 SGHRS, CDR2 YFSETQ. J gave up 1 base and V 4 bases, and 8 bases lay outside the gene matches. The CDR3 loop spans 17 amino acids. The CDR3 reads CASSAGTSGVISYEQYF. CDR3 bases: TGCGCCAGCAGCGCCGGGACTAGCGGGGTCATTTCCTACGAGCAGTACTTC.

This clonotype showed up just a few times. The V call is TRBV2, the J call TRBJ2-1; D gene ambiguous. This CDR3 spans 12 amino acids. Germline CDR1 reads SNHLY; CDR2 reads FYNNEI. Trimming left V 5 bases short and J 9 bases short, with 11 bases between. The CDR3 here is CASSPPRGEQFF. The CDR3, as DNA: TGTGCCAGCAGTCCACCCCGTGGTGAGCAGTTCTTC.

This clonotype has more than one count but fewer than ten. This chain's CDR3 is CSARPLARSYNEQFF. The DNA of the CDR3 is TGCAGTGCTAGGCCGCTAGCACGCTCCTACAATGAGCAGTTCTTC. This sequence joins TRBV20-1 and TRBJ2-1, with D possibly TRBD2 on 5 matching bases. The germline gives CDR1 DFQATT, CDR2 SNEGSKA (reference sequence). The V end was cut by 3 bases, the J end by 0 bases, with 12 bases between. The CDR3 covers 15 residues.

The CDR3 nucleotides are TGTGCCAGCAGCCCGCGGGGGGCCTCCTACAATGAGCAGTTCTTC. As protein: CASSPRGASYNEQFF. V usage is TRBV3-1 and J usage is TRBJ2-1; TRBD2 aligns across 8 bases. CDR3 length equals 15 residues. The V and J ends lost 4 bases and 0 bases, in that order; junction bases with no gene match: 2. Germline values: CDR1 LGHDT, CDR2 YNNKEL (reference sequence).

The chain has TRBV18 and TRBJ2-2; weak D call: TRBD1 (6 bases). Germline lookup yields CDR1 KGHSH and CDR2 LQKENI. The germline V and J ends were trimmed by 3 bases and 0 bases, with 14 bases remaining between them. The CDR3 runs 17 residues. This CDR3 reads CASSPRERGSNTGELFF. For the CDR3, the DNA is TGTGCCAGCTCACCCCGGGAAAGGGGGTCGAACACCGGGGAGCTGTTTTTT.

This clonotype was seen repeatedly, ten times or more. The chain carries TRBV20-1 and TRBJ2-5; no clear D gene. Trimming stripped 0 bases from V and 0 bases from J, with 5 bases between. Germline V gene lookup returns CDR1 DFQATT and CDR2 SNEGSKA (reference sequence). CDR3 length: 13 residues. CDR3 sequence (DNA): TGCAGTGCTAGAGATGCAGACCAAGAGACCCAGTACTTC. This gives the protein CSARDADQETQYF.

This clonotype came up a few times. This chain joins TRBV7-3 and TRBJ2-1; D perhaps matches TRBD2 (6 bases). The length of the CDR3 is 17 residues. Germline V gene lookup returns CDR1 SGHTA and CDR2 FQGTGA. V was cut by 4 bases and J by 0 bases, with 16 bases left in between. The CDR3 nucleotides read TGTGCCAGCAGCTCTAGACTAGGTCGCGGCTCCTACAATGAGCAGTTCTTC. This translates into CASSSRLGRGSYNEQFF.

This clonotype was observed a handful of times. V and J are TRBV24-1 and TRBJ2-7, with 7 bases fitting TRBD1. With 5 bases clipped from V and 6 bases from J, the junction kept 12 bases outside the gene matches. The CDR3 consists of 15 residues. CDR1 is KGHDR and CDR2 is SFDVKD in the germline V gene. Here the CDR3 reads CATSGQGPLSSEQYF. In DNA, the CDR3 is TGTGCCACCAGTGGACAGGGCCCCCTCTCGAGCGAGCAGTACTTC.

V usage is TRBV12-3 or TRBV12-4 and J usage is TRBJ1-4; a weak D match, TRBD1 (6 bases). This CDR3 spans 12 amino acids. The ends were cut back, 8 bases at V and 7 bases at J, with 11 bases in the middle. The CDR3 spells CASCRGAEKLFF. The CDR3 nucleotides are TGTGCCAGCTGCAGGGGAGCTGAAAAACTGTTTTTT.

This clonotype came up a few times. The V and J genes are TRBV6-5 and TRBJ1-5; TRBD1 is a possible D gene (6 bases). The CDR3 has 15 amino acids. The germline V gene encodes CDR1 MNHEY and CDR2 SVGAGI. V gave up 6 bases and J gave up 2 bases, with 14 bases separating them. CDR3 residues: CASSRTAHGNQPQHF. The CDR3 coding sequence is TGTGCCAGCAGCCGGACAGCTCACGGCAATCAGCCCCAGCATTTT.

V usage is TRBV5-1 and J usage is TRBJ1-1; D is unclear. Germline values: CDR1 SGHRS, CDR2 YFSETQ. Between the trimmed V and J ends, which lost 4 bases and 0 bases, there was a span of 7 bases. CDR3 size: 13 residues. CDR3 amino acids: CASSDTMNTEAFF. The CDR3 DNA reads as TGCGCCAGCAGCGACACGATGAACACTGAAGCTTTCTTT.

This clonotype was seen only a few times. The CDR3 loop is CASKFTGGRGETQYF. The CDR3 coding sequence is TGCGCCAGCAAGTTTACAGGGGGCAGGGGAGAGACCCAGTACTTC. The V gene is TRBV5-1, the J gene TRBJ2-5; 9 positions agree with TRBD1. The CDR3 loop spans 15 amino acids. Germline CDR1 reads SGHRS; CDR2 reads YFSETQ. V lost 6 bases, J lost 4 bases, and 10 bases stayed unmatched.

A few counts support this clonotype. The rearrangement joins TRBV9 to TRBJ2-7; 15 bases fit TRBD2. With 5 bases clipped from V and 6 bases from J, the junction kept 12 bases outside the gene matches. The CDR3 length is 17 residues. Looked up from germline, CDR1 is SGDLS and CDR2 is YYNGEE. The CDR3 is CASRAGLAGGPIGEQYF. The CDR3 coding sequence is TGTGCCAGCAGAGCGGGACTAGCGGGAGGTCCAATTGGCGAGCAGTACTTC.

This clonotype appeared a few times. The chain links TRBV5-6 to TRBJ1-5; D not certain. CDR1 SGHDT and CDR2 YYEEEE come from the germline V gene. V lost 0 bases and J lost 7, with 11 bases in between. CDR3 length: 14 residues. The CDR3 sequence is CASSLAVGGQPQHF. The CDR3 DNA reads as TGTGCCAGCAGCTTGGCCGTGGGCGGGCAGCCCCAGCATTTT.